This section outlines one T cell receptor beta chain sequence together with its context. The PCR was carried out with 60 Vbeta primers and 13 Jbeta primers. Some clones are missing from TCRdb's copy, which holds only in-frame ones; the method was immunoSEQ multiplex PCR. The sample shows about 180,000 clones, 77% of them seen only once. This sample is drawn from a study of cytomegalovirus exposure and HLA in healthy donors. This clonotype originated in a young man in good health and CMV-seronegative. The sequencing input was PBMCs.

CDR3 region: CASSGGRGGEQYF. The CDR3 DNA sequence: TGTGCCAGCTCGGGGGGCAGGGGCGGCGAGCAGTACTTC. The chain links TRBV27 to TRBJ2-7; the D gene is possibly TRBD2 (7 bases). CDR1 and CDR2 from the germline V gene are MNHEY and SMNVEV (reference sequence). The V end lost 8 bases, the J end lost 6 bases, and 17 bases lay between the germline ends. This CDR3 is built from 13 residues.